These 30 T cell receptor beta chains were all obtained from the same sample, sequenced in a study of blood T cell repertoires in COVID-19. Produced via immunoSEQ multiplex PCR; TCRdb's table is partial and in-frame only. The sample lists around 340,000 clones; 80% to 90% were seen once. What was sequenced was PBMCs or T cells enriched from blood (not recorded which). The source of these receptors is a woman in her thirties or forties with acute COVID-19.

Written as DNA, the CDR3 is TGTGCCAGTAGTCCCCCGGGACAGACAAATGAAAAACTGTTTTTT. It translates to CASSPPGQTNEKLFF. The V and J genes are TRBV19 and TRBJ1-4, with 7 bases aligning to TRBD1. Germline V gives CDR1 LNHDA, CDR2 SQIVND (reference sequence). The CDR3 is made up of 15 amino acids. Germline trimming cut 5 bases from V and 5 bases from J; bases unmatched to any gene: 8. Supplemented by reference TRBV19 and TRBJ1-4, the full variable domain reads DGGITQSPKYLFRKEGQNVTLSCEQNLNHDAMYWYRQDPGQGLRLIYYSQIVNDFQKGDIAEGYSVSREKKESFPLTVTSAQKNPTAFYLCASSPPGQTNEKLFFGSGTQLSVL.

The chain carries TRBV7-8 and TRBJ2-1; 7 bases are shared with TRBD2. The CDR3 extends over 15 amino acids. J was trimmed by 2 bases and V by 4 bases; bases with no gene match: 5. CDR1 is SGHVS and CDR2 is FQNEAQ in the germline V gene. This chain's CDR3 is CASSYGTTTYNEQFF. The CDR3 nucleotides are TGTGCCAGCAGCTACGGGACTACCACCTACAATGAGCAGTTCTTC.

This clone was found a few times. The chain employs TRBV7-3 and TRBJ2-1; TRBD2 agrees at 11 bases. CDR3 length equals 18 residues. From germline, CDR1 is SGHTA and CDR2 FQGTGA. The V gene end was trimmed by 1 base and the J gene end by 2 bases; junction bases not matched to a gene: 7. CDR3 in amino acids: CASSLNLAGGGTYNEQFF. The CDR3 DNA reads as TGTGCCAGCAGCTTAAACCTAGCGGGAGGAGGAACCTACAATGAGCAGTTCTTC.

The CDR3 DNA is TGTGCCAGTAGTATACAGGGGATGGCTTACAATGAGCAGTTCTTC. This encodes CASSIQGMAYNEQFF. This rearrangement joins TRBV19 to TRBJ2-1; a possible D gene is TRBD1 (6 bases). The CDR3 sequence is 15 residues long. Between the trimmed V and J ends, which lost 2 bases and 4 bases, there was a span of 12 bases. CDR1 and CDR2 from the germline V gene are LNHDA and SQIVND (reference sequence).

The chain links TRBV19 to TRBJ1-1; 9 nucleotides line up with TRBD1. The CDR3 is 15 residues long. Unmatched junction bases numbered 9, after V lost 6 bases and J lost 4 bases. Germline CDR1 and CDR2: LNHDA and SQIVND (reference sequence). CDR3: CASRDRGGWGTEAFF. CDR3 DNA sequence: TGTGCCAGTAGGGACAGGGGAGGTTGGGGCACTGAAGCTTTCTTT.

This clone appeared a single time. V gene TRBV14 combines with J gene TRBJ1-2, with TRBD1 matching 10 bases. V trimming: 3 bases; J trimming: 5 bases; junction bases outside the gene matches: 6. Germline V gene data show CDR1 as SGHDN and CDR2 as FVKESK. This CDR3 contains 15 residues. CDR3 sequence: CASSHPGQGFYGYTF. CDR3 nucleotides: TGTGCCAGCAGCCACCCGGGACAGGGGTTTTATGGCTACACCTTC.

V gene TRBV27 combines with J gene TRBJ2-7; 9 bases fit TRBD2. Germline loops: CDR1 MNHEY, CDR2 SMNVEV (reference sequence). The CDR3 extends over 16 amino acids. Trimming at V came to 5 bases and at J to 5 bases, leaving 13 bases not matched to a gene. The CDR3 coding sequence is TGTGCCAGCAGTGCCAATTCGGCGGGGGGGTGGGACGAGCAGTACTTC. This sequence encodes CASSANSAGGWDEQYF.

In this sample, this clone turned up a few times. The CDR3 protein is CASLPGNRLNEQFF. The CDR3 coding sequence is TGTGCCAGCCTACCCGGGAACAGATTAAATGAGCAGTTCTTC. The chain has TRBV28 and TRBJ2-1, with D perhaps matching TRBD2 (5 bases). V was clipped by 8 bases and J by 7 bases, with 18 bases between them. Germline V gives CDR1 MDHEN, CDR2 SYDVKM. CDR3 length: 14 residues.

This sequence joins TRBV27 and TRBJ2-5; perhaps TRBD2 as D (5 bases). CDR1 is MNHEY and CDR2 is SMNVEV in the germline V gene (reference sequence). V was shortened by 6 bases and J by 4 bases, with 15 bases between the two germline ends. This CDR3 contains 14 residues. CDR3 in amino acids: CASRYPGERETQYF. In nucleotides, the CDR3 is TGTGCCAGCAGGTACCCCGGGGAACGAGAGACCCAGTACTTC.

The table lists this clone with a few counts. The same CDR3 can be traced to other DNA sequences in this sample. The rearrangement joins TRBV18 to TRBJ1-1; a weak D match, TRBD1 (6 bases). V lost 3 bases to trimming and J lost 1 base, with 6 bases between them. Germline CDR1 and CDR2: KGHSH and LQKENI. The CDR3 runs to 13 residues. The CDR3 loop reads CASSPGQNTEAFF. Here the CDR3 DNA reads TGTGCCAGCTCACCGGGACAGAACACTGAAGCTTTCTTT.

The chain's CDR3 is CASGLKGFGYTF. CDR3 in DNA: TGTGCCAGCGGACTAAAGGGATTTGGCTACACCTTC. The chain is built from TRBV4-2 and TRBJ1-2; D uncertain. The V end was cut by 8 bases, the J end by 7 bases, with 14 bases between. Germline CDR1 reads LGHNA; CDR2 reads YNFKEQ. CDR3 length: 12 amino acids.

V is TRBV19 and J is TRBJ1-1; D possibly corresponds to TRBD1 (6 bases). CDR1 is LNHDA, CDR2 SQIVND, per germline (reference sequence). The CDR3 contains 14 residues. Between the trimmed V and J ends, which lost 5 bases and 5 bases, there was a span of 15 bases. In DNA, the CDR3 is TGTGCCAGTAGTTATCTAGGGGGAAAAACTGAAGCTTTCTTT. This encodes CASSYLGGKTEAFF.

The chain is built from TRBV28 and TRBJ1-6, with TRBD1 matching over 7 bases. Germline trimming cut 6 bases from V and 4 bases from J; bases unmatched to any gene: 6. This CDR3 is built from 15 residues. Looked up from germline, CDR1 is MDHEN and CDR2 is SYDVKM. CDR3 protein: CASSLGQVYNSPLHF. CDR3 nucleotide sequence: TGTGCCAGCAGCCTAGGACAGGTTTATAATTCACCCCTCCACTTT.

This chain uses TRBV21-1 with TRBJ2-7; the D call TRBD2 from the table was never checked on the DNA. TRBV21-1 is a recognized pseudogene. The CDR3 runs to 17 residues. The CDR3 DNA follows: TGTGCCAGCAGCAAAAGAGGGAGCGGGAGGGAACACTACGAGCAGTACTTC. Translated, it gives CASSKRGSGREHYEQYF.

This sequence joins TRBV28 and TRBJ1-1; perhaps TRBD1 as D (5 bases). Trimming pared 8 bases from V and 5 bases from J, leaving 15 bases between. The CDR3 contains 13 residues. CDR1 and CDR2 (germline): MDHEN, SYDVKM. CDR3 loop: CASVEGRRTEAFF. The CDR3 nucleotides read TGTGCCAGCGTGGAGGGGCGGAGAACTGAAGCTTTCTTT.

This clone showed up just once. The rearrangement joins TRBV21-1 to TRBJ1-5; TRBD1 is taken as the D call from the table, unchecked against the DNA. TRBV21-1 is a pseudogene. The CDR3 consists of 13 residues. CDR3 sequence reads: CASIDRLNQPQHF. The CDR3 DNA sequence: TGTGCCAGCATCGACAGGCTCAATCAGCCCCAGCATTTT.

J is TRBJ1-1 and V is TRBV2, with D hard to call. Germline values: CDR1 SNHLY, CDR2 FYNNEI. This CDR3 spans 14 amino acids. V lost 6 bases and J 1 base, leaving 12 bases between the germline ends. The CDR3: CASSHQLPNTEAFF. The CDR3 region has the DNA TGTGCCAGCAGCCACCAACTTCCGAACACTGAAGCTTTCTTT.

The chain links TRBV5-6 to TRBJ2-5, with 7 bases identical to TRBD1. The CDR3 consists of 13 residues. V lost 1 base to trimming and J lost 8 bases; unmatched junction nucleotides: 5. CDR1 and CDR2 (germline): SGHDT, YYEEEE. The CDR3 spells CASSLRQGDTQYF. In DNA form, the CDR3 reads TGTGCCAGCAGCTTGAGGCAGGGGGACACCCAGTACTTC.

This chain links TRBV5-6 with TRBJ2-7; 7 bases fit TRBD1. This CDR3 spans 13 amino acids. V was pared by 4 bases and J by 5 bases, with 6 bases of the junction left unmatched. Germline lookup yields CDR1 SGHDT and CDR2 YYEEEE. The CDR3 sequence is CASSLQGTHEQYF. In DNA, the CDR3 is TGTGCCAGCAGCCTACAGGGGACCCACGAGCAGTACTTC.

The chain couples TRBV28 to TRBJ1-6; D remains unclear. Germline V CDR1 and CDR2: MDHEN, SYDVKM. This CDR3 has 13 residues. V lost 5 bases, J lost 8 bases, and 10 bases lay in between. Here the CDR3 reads CASSATGYSPLHF. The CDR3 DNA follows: TGTGCCAGCAGTGCCACCGGTTATTCACCCCTCCACTTT.

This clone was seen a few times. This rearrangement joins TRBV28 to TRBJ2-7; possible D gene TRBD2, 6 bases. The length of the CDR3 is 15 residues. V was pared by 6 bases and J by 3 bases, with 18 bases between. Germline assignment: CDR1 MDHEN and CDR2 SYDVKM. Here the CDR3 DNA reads TGTGCCAGCAGACCCCAGGGCCGCGGGATCTACGAGCAGTACTTC. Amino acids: CASRPQGRGIYEQYF. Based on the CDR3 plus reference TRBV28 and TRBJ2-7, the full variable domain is DVKVTQSSRYLVKRTGEKVFLECVQDMDHENMFWYRQDPGLGLRLIYFSYDVKMKEKGDIPEGYSVSREKKERFSLILESASTNQTSMYLCASRPQGRGIYEQYFGPGTRLTVT.

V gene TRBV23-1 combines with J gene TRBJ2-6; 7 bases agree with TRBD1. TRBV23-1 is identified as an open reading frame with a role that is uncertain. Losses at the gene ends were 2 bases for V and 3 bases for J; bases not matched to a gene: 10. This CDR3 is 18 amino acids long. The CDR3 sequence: CASSQNDRVGSGANVLTF. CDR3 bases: TGCGCCAGCAGTCAAAACGACAGGGTGGGAAGTGGGGCCAACGTCCTGACTTTC.

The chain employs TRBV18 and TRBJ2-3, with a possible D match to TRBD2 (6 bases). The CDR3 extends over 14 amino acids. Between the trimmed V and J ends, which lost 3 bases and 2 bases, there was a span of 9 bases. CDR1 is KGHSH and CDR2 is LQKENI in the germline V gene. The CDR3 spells CASSPGGTTDTQYF. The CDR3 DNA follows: TGTGCCAGCTCACCGGGCGGGACCACAGATACGCAGTATTTT.

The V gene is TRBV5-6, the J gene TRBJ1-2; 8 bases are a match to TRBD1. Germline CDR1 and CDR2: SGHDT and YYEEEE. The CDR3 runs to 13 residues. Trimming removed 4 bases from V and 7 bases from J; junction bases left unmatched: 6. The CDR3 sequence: CASSPQGATGYTF. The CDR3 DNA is TGTGCCAGCAGCCCTCAGGGGGCGACTGGCTACACCTTC.

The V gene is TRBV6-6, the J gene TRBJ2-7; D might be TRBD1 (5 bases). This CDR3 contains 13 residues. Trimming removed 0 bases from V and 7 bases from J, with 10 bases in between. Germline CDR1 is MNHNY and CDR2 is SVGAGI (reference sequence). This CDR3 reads CASSYSPTEEQYF. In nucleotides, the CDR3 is TGTGCCAGCAGTTACTCTCCGACAGAGGAGCAGTACTTC.

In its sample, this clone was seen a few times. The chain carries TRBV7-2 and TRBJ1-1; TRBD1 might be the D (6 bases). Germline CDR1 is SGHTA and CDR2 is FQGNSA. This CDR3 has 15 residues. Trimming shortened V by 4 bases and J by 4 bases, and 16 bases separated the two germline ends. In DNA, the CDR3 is TGTGCCAGCAGCTCCGTTCAGGGACAAAGCACTGAAGCTTTCTTT. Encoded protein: CASSSVQGQSTEAFF.

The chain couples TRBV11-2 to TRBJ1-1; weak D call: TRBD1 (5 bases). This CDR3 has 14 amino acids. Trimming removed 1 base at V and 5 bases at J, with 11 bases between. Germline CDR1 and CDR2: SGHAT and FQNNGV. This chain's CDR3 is CASSLVLGGTEAFF. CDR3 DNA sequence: TGTGCCAGCAGCTTAGTTCTCGGGGGGACTGAAGCTTTCTTT. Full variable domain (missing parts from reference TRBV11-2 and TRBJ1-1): EAGVAQSPRYKIIEKRQSVAFWCNPISGHATLYWYQQILGQGPKLLIQFQNNGVVDDSQLPKDRFSAERLKGVDSTLKIQPAKLEDSAVYLCASSLVLGGTEAFFGQGTRLTVV.

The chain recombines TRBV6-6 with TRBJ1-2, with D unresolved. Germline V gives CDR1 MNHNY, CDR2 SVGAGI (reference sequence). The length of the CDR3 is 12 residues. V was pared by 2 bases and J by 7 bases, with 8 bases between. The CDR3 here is CASSYRRSGYTF. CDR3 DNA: TGTGCCAGCAGTTACCGTCGGAGTGGCTACACCTTC.

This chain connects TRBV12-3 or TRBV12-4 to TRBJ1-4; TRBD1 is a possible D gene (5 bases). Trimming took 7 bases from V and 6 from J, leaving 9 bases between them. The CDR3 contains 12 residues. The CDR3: CASKSRDEKLFF. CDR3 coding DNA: TGTGCCAGCAAATCCAGGGATGAAAAACTGTTTTTT.

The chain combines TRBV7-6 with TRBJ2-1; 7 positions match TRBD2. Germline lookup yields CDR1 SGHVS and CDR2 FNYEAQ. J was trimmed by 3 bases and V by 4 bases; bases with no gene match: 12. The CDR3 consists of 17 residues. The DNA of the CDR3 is TGTGCCAGCAGCTATGATGTGGGGCGGGAGATCTACAATGAGCAGTTCTTC. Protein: CASSYDVGREIYNEQFF. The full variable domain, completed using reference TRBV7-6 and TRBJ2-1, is GAGVSQSPRYKVTKRGQDVALRCDPISGHVSLYWYRQALGQGPEFLTYFNYEAQQDKSGLPNDRFSAERPEGSISTLTIQRTEQRDSAMYRCASSYDVGREIYNEQFFGPGTRLTVL.